This TCR beta chain was sequenced in a study of blood T cell repertoires in COVID-19. How the authors handled the data: How many nucleated cells were present was estimated from reference gene primer amplification. Assay: immunoSEQ multiplex PCR; the TCRdb copy retains only in-frame clones and omits some. From that table come the V and J calls and clone size; the DNA was used to work out D and trimming. The table lists 140,000 to 150,000 clones, 80% to 85% of them singletons. The sequenced sample was peripheral blood. The receptor was isolated from a human donor in a cohort sampled during active COVID-19.

The CDR3 DNA reads TGTGCCAGCAGGCGACAGGACATCTCTGGAAACACCATATATTTT. This translates into CASRRQDISGNTIYF. The chain uses TRBV11-2 and TRBJ1-3, with D perhaps matching TRBD1 (6 bases). V lost 6 bases to trimming and J lost 0 bases, with 12 bases between them. This CDR3 is built from 15 residues. Germline V CDR1 and CDR2: SGHAT, FQNNGV.